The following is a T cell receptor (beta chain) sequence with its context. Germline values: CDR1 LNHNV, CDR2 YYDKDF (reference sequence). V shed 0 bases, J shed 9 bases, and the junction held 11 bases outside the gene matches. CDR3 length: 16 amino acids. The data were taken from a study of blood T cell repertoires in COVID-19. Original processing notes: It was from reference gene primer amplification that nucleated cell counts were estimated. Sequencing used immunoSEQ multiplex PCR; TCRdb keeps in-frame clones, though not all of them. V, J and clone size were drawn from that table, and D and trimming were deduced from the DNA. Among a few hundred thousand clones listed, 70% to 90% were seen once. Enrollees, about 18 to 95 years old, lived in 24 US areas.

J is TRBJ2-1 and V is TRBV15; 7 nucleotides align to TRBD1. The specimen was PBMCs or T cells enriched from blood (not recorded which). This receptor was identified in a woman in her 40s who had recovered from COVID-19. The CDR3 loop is CATSRDLNRGRGEQFF. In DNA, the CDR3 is TGTGCCACCAGCAGAGATCTGAACAGGGGAAGGGGTGAGCAGTTCTTC.